This T cell receptor beta chain was captured by sequencing in a study of T-cell memory formation after mild COVID-19. Across the whole study: TCR clusters mostly belonged to single donors.

5'RACE, which relied on constant-segment primers, yielded TCR alpha and TCR beta cDNA libraries carrying sample barcodes and UMIs. TCRdb ran MiXCR on the 5' RACE reads and lists one entry per CDR3 protein. The repertoire consists of under 200,000 distinct CDR3 sequences, with around 10% occurring once and the leading ten covering less than 4%. Study-wide results and limits: Whether second-wave clones peaking at day 37 were SARS-CoV-2 specific went unconfirmed. Later expanders leaned toward CD4+, whereas clones contracting from day 15 to 85 were balanced CD4/CD8.

As for this clonotype: What it binds is unknown.

Germline V gene lookup returns CDR1 KGHSH and CDR2 LQKENI. This CDR3 comprises 14 residues. V lost 2 bases and J lost 1, with 8 bases in between. This clonotype was sampled from a man younger than 35 who had mild COVID-19 (a few samples of this study predate the infection). Cell type and time point are not known. The sample consisted of PBMCs or a T cell subset sorted from them (not recorded which). The gene calls are TRBV18 and TRBJ1-1; D is ambiguous. This CDR3 reads CASSPGHPNTEAFF. CDR3 DNA: TGTGCCAGCTCACCAGGGCACCCGAACACTGAAGCTTTCTTT.